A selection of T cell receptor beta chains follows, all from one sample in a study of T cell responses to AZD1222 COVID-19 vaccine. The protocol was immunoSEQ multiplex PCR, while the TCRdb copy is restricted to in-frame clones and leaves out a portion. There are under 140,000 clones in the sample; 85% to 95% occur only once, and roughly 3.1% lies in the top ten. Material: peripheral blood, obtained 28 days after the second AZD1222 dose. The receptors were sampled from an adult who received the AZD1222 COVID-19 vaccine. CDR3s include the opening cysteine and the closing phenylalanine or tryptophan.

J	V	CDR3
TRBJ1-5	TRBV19	CASSPGGQVGSRSQHF
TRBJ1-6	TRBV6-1	CASSVEKSHNSPLHF
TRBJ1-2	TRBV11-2	CASSLQGAGYTF
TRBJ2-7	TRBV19	CASSTFEDSSYEQYF
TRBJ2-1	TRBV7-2	CASSLGLAAYNEQFF
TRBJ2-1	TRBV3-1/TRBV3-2	CASSYIAGTYNEQFF
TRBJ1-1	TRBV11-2	CASSLVLGMGKKDTEAFF
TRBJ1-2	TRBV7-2	CASSLAWDTTQGGYTF
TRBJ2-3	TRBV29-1	CSVLGLAGNTDTQYF
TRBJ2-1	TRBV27	CASSGTTGSEFDEQFF
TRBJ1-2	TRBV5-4	CASSEDLTGRNGYTF
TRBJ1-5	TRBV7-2	CAIYQPQHF
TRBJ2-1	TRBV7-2	CASSSYQNEQFF
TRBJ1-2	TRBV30	CAYGRGRGYTF
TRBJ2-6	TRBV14	CASSRTGYAAGANVLTF
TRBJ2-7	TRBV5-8	CASSLRTSISYEQYF
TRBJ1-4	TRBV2	CASIWTGAREKLFF
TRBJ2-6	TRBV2	CASREASGEFSGANVLTF
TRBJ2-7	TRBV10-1	CASSENRAGEQYF
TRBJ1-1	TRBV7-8	CASSSRNTEAFF
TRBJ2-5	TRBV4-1	CASSQSADQETQYF
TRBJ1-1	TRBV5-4	CASSLRGHPPEAFF
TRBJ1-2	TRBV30	CAWSVTGLDYGYTF
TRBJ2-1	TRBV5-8	CASSASRGSSSSYNEQFF